Below, 22 T cell receptor beta chains from the same sample are listed, as sequenced in a study of T cell repertoires in cytomegalovirus infection. One entry per CDR3 protein results from TCRdb running MiXCR on the reads. Altogether approximately 500,000 distinct CDR3 sequences are present, about 11% being singletons, with the ten largest covering about 9.4%. The sequencing input was PBMCs. These receptors came from a human donor in good health (CMV status not recorded). Some clones in this sample may be carry-over from other donors' samples.

This clonotype has ten or more counts. This sequence joins TRBV20-1 and TRBJ1-6; no clear D. V was trimmed by 1 base and J by 10 bases, leaving 17 bases between them. The CDR3 length is 15 residues. Per the germline V gene, CDR1 is DFQATT and CDR2 is SNEGSKA (reference sequence). The chain's CDR3 is CSARVPGPQVSPLHF. CDR3 nucleotide sequence: TGCAGTGCTAGAGTACCCGGACCGCAAGTCTCACCCCTCCACTTT.

The sample holds many counts of this clonotype. The chain links TRBV11-2 to TRBJ1-5; D not certain. V was clipped by 0 bases and J by 4 bases, with 4 bases between them. Germline CDR1 SGHAT, CDR2 FQNNGV. CDR3 size: 13 residues. The CDR3 loop reads CASSLEPNQPQHF. The DNA for the CDR3 is TGTGCCAGCAGCTTAGAACCAAATCAGCCCCAGCATTTT.

The rearrangement links TRBV6-5 to TRBJ1-1; tentatively, D is TRBD1 (6 bases). The germline gives CDR1 MNHEY, CDR2 SVGAGI. The CDR3 is 15 residues long. The V end was cut by 6 bases, the J end by 5 bases, with 19 bases between. CDR3 sequence reads: CASRTPVGGRTEAFF. Written as DNA, the CDR3 is TGTGCCAGCAGAACCCCCGTGGGGGGCAGGACTGAAGCTTTCTTT.

This clonotype was recorded many times. The genes are TRBV6-1 and TRBJ1-1; D uncertain. Trimming left V 2 bases short and J 6 bases short, with 13 bases between. Germline lookup yields CDR1 MNHNS and CDR2 SASEGT. The CDR3 sequence is 14 residues long. CDR3 in amino acids: CASSEIIRAAEAFF. DNA of the CDR3: TGTGCCAGCAGTGAAATAATACGGGCGGCTGAAGCTTTCTTT.

As to this clonotype: Its ends do not fully match the called genes, so a read error is possible. CDR3 sequence reads: CVSKGTDSYEQYF. The CDR3 coding sequence is TGTGTCAGCAAAGGGACAGACTCCTACGAGCAGTACTTC. The V call is TRBV5-6, the J call TRBJ2-7; TRBD1 aligns across 7 bases. In germline, CDR1 is SGHDT, CDR2 YYEEEE. CDR3 size: 13 residues.

This clonotype was recorded at least ten times. The chain carries TRBV4-2 and TRBJ1-5, with D unresolved. The CDR3 loop spans 13 amino acids. Germline V gene sequence: CDR1 LGHNA, CDR2 YNFKEQ. V dropped 2 bases and J dropped 1 base, with 3 bases sitting between them. The CDR3 DNA reads as TGTGCCAGCAGCCAATGGAGCAATCAGCCCCAGCATTTT. This sequence encodes CASSQWSNQPQHF.

Ten or more counts support this clonotype. V gene TRBV11-1 combines with J gene TRBJ2-4; D might be TRBD2 (5 bases). The CDR3 is 14 amino acids. V dropped 0 bases and J dropped 4 bases, with 7 bases sitting between them. From germline, CDR1 is SGHAT and CDR2 FQDESV (reference sequence). CDR3 in amino acids: CASSLAGVKNIQYF. The DNA of the CDR3 is TGTGCCAGCAGCTTAGCGGGAGTGAAAAACATTCAGTACTTC.

Here the CDR3 reads CASSPGNRGPYGYTF. CDR3 nucleotides: TGTGCCAGTAGCCCCGGGAATAGGGGGCCCTACGGCTACACCTTC. The chain joins TRBV19 to TRBJ1-2, with 7 bases that match TRBD1. Germline lookup yields CDR1 LNHDA and CDR2 SQIVND (reference sequence). V lost 6 bases to trimming and J lost 8 bases; unmatched junction nucleotides: 15. This CDR3 region has 15 residues.

The chain couples TRBV29-1 to TRBJ2-7; either TRBD1 or TRBD2 may supply D (5 bases each). The CDR3 has 12 amino acids. V lost 7 bases, J lost 5 bases, and 15 bases lay in between. Germline V gene lookup returns CDR1 SQVTM and CDR2 ANQGSEA. CDR3 bases: TGCAGCGCACGGGCCGGGGACCACGAGCAGTACTTC. Its protein product is CSARAGDHEQYF.

This clonotype has a handful of counts. The chain employs TRBV5-1 and TRBJ2-1; D remains ambiguous. V was clipped by 4 bases and J by 12 bases, with 17 bases between them. CDR3 length: 13 residues. The germline V gene encodes CDR1 SGHRS and CDR2 YFSETQ. The CDR3 here is CASSPGRSEVQFF. The CDR3 DNA is TGCGCCAGCAGCCCCGGAAGGAGTGAAGTGCAGTTCTTC.

This clonotype was found many times. As DNA, the CDR3 is TGTGCCAGCAGCTCTCCCGGGGACAGGGTCGCTGGGGCCAACGTCCTGACTTTC. Protein sequence: CASSSPGDRVAGANVLTF. The chain has TRBV7-6 and TRBJ2-6, with 9 bases fitting TRBD1. Trimming removed 4 bases from V and 2 bases from J; junction bases left unmatched: 9. The CDR3 loop spans 18 amino acids. Germline values: CDR1 SGHVS, CDR2 FNYEAQ.

This clonotype was seen repeatedly, ten times or more. This chain uses TRBV29-1 with TRBJ2-1; 13 nucleotides align to TRBD2. The CDR3 loop spans 16 amino acids. In germline, CDR1 is SQVTM, CDR2 ANQGSEA. The V segment lost 1 base and the J segment 9 bases; nucleotides outside the gene matches: 9. In DNA form, the CDR3 reads TGCAGCGTTGAAGCCAGGGGGACTAGCGGGAAAGTTGAGCAGTTCTTC. This codes for CSVEARGTSGKVEQFF.

This clonotype was seen at least ten times. This chain links TRBV4-2 with TRBJ2-1; no definite D call. Germline V CDR1 and CDR2: LGHNA, YNFKEQ. V dropped 0 bases and J dropped 5 bases, with 11 bases sitting between them. The CDR3 runs to 15 residues. CDR3 DNA sequence: TGTGCCAGCAGCCAAGATCGGTCCGTCCACAATGAGCAGTTCTTC. Encoded protein: CASSQDRSVHNEQFF.

Only a few counts were recorded for this clonotype. The chain uses TRBV12-3 or TRBV12-4 and TRBJ2-5, with TRBD2 matching over 7 bases. J lost 1 base, V lost 5 bases, and 13 bases had no gene match. The CDR3 length is 17 residues. This CDR3 is CASSRRRAGVLQETQYF. In nucleotides, the CDR3 is TGTGCCAGCAGTCGCCGTAGGGCGGGGGTACTCCAAGAGACCCAGTACTTC.

This clonotype was picked up many times. The chain has TRBV5-6 and TRBJ2-5; D is unresolved. V was shortened by 3 bases and J by 5 bases, with 17 bases between the two germline ends. Germline assignment: CDR1 SGHDT and CDR2 YYEEEE. This CDR3 region has 15 residues. In nucleotides, the CDR3 is TGTGCCAGCAGCTCTGACACGACCCCCGTCGAGACCCAGTACTTC. It is translated as CASSSDTTPVETQYF.

The V and J genes are TRBV6-1 and TRBJ1-1, with D uncertain. The germline V gene encodes CDR1 MNHNS and CDR2 SASEGT. Trimming shortened V by 6 bases and J by 0 bases, and 11 bases separated the two germline ends. This CDR3 is built from 14 residues. CDR3 loop: CASRGTAMNTEAFF. Written as DNA, the CDR3 is TGTGCCAGCAGGGGAACAGCCATGAACACTGAAGCTTTCTTT.

This clonotype was found many times. The rearrangement joins TRBV7-2 to TRBJ2-5, with 7 positions matching TRBD1. V lost 5 bases to trimming and J lost 4 bases; unmatched junction nucleotides: 10. Germline V gene sequence: CDR1 SGHTA, CDR2 FQGNSA. The CDR3 runs to 15 residues. The CDR3 sequence is CASSPRQGRGETQYF. CDR3 bases: TGTGCCAGCAGCCCCCGACAGGGACGGGGAGAGACCCAGTACTTC.

The chain has TRBV28 and TRBJ1-4; perhaps TRBD1 as D (5 bases). V lost 6 bases, J lost 8 bases, and 22 bases lay in between. The CDR3 is 16 amino acids. Germline assignment: CDR1 MDHEN and CDR2 SYDVKM. The CDR3 spells CASRTSAGGVGEKLFF. In nucleotides, the CDR3 is TGTGCCAGCAGAACATCCGCGGGGGGGGTTGGGGAAAAACTGTTTTTT.

This clonotype was seen repeatedly, ten times or more. The V gene is TRBV7-2, the J gene TRBJ2-2; possibly TRBD2 for D (5 bases). Per the germline V gene, CDR1 is SGHTA and CDR2 is FQGNSA. V was cut by 5 bases and J by 1 base, with 11 bases left in between. The CDR3 length is 15 residues. The CDR3 protein is CASSPARENTGELFF. The CDR3 DNA follows: TGTGCCAGCAGCCCGGCCCGGGAGAACACCGGGGAGCTGTTTTTT. The whole variable domain, remainder taken from reference TRBV7-2 and TRBJ2-2, is GAGVSQSPSNKVTEKGKDVELRCDPISGHTALYWYRQSLGQGLEFLIYFQGNSAPDKSGLPSDRFSAERTGGSVSTLTIQRTQQEDSAVYLCASSPARENTGELFFGEGSRLTVL.

This clonotype was seen many times. V is TRBV7-9 and J is TRBJ2-7, with 13 bases lining up with TRBD2. J gave up 5 bases and V 5 bases, and 9 bases lay outside the gene matches. The CDR3 sequence is 16 residues long. CDR1 and CDR2 from the germline V gene are SEHNR and FQNEAQ (reference sequence). CDR3 residues: CASSLRTSGSKDEQYF. CDR3 in DNA: TGTGCCAGCAGCCTACGGACTAGCGGGAGTAAAGACGAGCAGTACTTC.

This clonotype appeared many times. The rearrangement uses TRBV5-1 and TRBJ2-2, with 10 bases matching TRBD2. Germline CDR1 and CDR2: SGHRS and YFSETQ. Trimming at V came to 4 bases and at J to 8 bases, leaving 8 bases not matched to a gene. This CDR3 contains 15 residues. CDR3: CASSPGTSAPGELFF. The CDR3 bases are TGCGCCAGCAGCCCCGGGACTAGCGCTCCAGGGGAGCTGTTTTTT.

This clonotype showed up many times. The chain couples TRBV5-4 to TRBJ1-2; TRBD1 might be the D (5 bases). This CDR3 has 16 residues. Trimming took 4 bases from V and 2 from J, leaving 18 bases between them. CDR1 and CDR2 (germline): SGHNT, YYREEE (reference sequence). Written as DNA, the CDR3 is TGTGCCAGCAGCACCCCCGGGGACGGAATAAACTATGGCTACACCTTC. It yields the protein CASSTPGDGINYGYTF. Full variable domain (outside the CDR3, taken from reference TRBV5-4 and TRBJ1-2): ETGVTQSPTHLIKTRGQQVTLRCSSQSGHNTVSWYQQALGQGPQFIFQYYREEENGRGNFPPRFSGLQFPNYSSELNVNALELDDSALYLCASSTPGDGINYGYTFGSGTRLTVV.